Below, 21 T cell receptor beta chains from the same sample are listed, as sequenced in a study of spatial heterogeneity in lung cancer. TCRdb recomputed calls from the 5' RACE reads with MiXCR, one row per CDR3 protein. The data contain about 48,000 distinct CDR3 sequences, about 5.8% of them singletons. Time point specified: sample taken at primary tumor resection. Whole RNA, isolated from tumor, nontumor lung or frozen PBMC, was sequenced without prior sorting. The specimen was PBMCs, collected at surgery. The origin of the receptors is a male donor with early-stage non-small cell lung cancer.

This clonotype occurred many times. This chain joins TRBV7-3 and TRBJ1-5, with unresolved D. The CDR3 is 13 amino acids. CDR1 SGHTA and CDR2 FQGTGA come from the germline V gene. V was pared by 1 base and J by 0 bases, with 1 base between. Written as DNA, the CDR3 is TGTGCCAGCAGCTTAATTAGCAATCAGCCCCAGCATTTT. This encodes CASSLISNQPQHF.

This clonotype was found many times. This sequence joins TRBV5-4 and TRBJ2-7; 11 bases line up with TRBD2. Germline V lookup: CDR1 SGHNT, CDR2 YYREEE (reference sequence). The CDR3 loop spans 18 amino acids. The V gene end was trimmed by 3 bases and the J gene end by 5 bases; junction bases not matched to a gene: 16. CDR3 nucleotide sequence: TGTGCCAGCAGCTCGGAGGGGGGGACTAGCGGAGCCGGGCACGAGCAGTACTTC. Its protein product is CASSSEGGTSGAGHEQYF.

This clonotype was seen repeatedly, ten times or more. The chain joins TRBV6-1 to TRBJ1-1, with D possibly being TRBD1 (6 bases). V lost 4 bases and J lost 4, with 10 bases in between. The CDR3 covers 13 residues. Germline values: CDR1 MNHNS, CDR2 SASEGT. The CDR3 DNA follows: TGTGCCAGCAGTGCTACAGGGAGCACTGAAGCTTTCTTT. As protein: CASSATGSTEAFF.

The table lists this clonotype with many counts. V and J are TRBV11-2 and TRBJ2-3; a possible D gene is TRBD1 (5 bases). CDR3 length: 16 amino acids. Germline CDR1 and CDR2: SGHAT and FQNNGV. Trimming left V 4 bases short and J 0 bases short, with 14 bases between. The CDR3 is CASSSTVMISTDTQYF. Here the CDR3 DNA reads TGTGCCAGCAGCTCGACAGTCATGATTAGCACAGATACGCAGTATTTT. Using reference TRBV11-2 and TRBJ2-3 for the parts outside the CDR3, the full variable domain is EAGVAQSPRYKIIEKRQSVAFWCNPISGHATLYWYQQILGQGPKLLIQFQNNGVVDDSQLPKDRFSAERLKGVDSTLKIQPAKLEDSAVYLCASSSTVMISTDTQYFGPGTRLTVL.

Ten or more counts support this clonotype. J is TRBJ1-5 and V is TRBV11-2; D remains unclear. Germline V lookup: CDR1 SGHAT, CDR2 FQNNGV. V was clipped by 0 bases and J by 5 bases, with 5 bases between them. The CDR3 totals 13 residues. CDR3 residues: CASSLDQDQPQHF. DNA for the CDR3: TGTGCCAGCAGCTTAGATCAGGATCAGCCCCAGCATTTT.

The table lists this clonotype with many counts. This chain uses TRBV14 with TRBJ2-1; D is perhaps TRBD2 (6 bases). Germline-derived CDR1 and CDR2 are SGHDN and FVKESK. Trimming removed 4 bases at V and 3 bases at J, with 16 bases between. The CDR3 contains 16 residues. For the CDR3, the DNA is TGTGCCAGCAGCCCTCCTGGCGGGGCCGGCTACAATGAGCAGTTCTTC. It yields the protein CASSPPGGAGYNEQFF.

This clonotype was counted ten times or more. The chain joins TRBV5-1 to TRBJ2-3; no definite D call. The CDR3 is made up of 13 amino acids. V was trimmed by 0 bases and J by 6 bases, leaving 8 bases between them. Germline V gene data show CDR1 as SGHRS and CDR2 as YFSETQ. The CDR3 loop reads CASSLGSSDTQYF. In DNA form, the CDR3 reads TGCGCCAGCAGCTTGGGTAGCTCCGATACGCAGTATTTT. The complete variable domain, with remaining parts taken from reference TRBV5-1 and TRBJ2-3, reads KAGVTQTPRYLIKTRGQQVTLSCSPISGHRSVSWYQQTPGQGLQFLFEYFSETQRNKGNFPGRFSGRQFSNSRSEMNVSTLELGDSALYLCASSLGSSDTQYFGPGTRLTVL.

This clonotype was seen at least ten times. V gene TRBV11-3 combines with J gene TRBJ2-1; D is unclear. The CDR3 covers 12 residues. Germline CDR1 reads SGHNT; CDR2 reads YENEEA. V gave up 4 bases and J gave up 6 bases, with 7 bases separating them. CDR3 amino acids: CASSSHVNEQFF. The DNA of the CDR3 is TGTGCCAGCAGCTCCCATGTCAATGAGCAGTTCTTC.

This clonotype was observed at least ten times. CDR3 sequence reads: CASSHTGSNQPQHF. The CDR3 DNA reads as TGTGCCAGCAGCCATACAGGGAGCAATCAGCCCCAGCATTTT. This chain uses TRBV3-1 with TRBJ1-5, with D perhaps TRBD1 (6 bases). V was clipped by 3 bases and J by 1 base, with 7 bases between them. The length of the CDR3 is 14 residues. Per the germline V gene, CDR1 is LGHDT and CDR2 is YNNKEL (reference sequence).

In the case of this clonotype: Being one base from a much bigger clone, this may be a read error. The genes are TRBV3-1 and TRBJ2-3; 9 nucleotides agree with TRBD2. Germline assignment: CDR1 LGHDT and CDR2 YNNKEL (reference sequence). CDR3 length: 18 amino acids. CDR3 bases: TGTGCCAGCAACCAAGGGCTAGCGGGATCGGCACTTAGGGATACGCAGTATTTT. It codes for CASNQGLAGSALRDTQYF.

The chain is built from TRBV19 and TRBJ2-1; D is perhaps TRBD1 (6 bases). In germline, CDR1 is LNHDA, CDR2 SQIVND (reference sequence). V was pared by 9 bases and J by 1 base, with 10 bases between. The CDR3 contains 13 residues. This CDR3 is CASRGQSYNEQFF. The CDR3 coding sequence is TGTGCCAGCAGGGGACAATCCTACAATGAGCAGTTCTTC.

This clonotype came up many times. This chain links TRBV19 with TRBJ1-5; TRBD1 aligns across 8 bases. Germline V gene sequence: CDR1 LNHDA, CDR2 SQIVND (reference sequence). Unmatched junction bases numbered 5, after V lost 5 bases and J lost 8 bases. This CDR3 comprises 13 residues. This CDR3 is CASSQGAREPQHF. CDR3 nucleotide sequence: TGTGCCAGTAGTCAGGGGGCAAGGGAGCCCCAGCATTTT.

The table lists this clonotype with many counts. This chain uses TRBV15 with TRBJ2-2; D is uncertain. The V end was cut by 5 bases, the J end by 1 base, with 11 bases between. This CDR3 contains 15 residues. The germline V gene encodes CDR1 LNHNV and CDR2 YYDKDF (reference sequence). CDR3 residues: CATSGDTRNTGELFF. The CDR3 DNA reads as TGTGCCACCAGCGGCGACACGAGGAACACCGGGGAGCTGTTTTTT.

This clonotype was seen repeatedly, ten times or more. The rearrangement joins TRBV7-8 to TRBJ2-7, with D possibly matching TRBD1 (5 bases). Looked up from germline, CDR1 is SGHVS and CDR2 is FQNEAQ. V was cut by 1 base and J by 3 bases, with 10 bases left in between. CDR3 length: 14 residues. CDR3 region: CASSLGTRVYEQYF. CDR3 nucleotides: TGTGCCAGCAGCTTAGGGACAAGGGTCTACGAGCAGTACTTC.

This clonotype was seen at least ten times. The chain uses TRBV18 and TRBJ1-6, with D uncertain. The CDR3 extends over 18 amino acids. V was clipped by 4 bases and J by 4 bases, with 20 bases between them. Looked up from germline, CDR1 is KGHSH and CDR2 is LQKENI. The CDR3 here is CASSRPPGNPPYNSPLHF. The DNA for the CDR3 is TGTGCCAGCTCACGACCCCCTGGGAATCCACCATATAATTCACCCCTCCACTTT.

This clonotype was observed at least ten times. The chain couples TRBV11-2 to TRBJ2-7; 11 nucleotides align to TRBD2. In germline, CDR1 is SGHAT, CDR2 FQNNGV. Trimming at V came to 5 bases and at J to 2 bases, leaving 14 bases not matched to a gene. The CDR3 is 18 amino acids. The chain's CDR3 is CASSPVGRLAGKTYEQYF. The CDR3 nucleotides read TGTGCCAGCAGCCCCGTTGGCCGACTAGCGGGAAAAACCTACGAGCAGTACTTC.

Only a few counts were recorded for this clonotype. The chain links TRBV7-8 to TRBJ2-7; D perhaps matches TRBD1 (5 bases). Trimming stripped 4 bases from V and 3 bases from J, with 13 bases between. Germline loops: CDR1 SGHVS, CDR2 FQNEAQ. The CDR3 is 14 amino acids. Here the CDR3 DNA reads TGTGCCAGCAGCTCCCCGGACAAATTCTACGAGCAGTACTTC. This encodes CASSSPDKFYEQYF. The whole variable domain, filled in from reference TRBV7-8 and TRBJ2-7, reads GAGVSQSPRYKVAKRGQDVALRCDPISGHVSLFWYQQALGQGPEFLTYFQNEAQLDKSGLPSDRFFAERPEGSVSTLKIQRTQQEDSAVYLCASSSPDKFYEQYFGPGTRLTVT.

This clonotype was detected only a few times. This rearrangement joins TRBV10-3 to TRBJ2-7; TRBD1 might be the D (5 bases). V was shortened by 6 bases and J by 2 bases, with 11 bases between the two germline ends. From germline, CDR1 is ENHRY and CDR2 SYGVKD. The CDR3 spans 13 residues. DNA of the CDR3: TGTGCCATCAGCCTAGACAGAGCCTACGAGCAGTACTTC. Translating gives CAISLDRAYEQYF.

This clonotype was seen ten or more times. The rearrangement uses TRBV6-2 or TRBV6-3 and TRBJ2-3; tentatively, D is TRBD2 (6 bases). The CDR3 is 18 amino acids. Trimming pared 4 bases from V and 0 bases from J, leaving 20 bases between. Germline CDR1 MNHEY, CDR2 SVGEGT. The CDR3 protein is CASSFPGGESLSTDTQYF. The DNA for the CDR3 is TGTGCCAGCAGTTTCCCTGGAGGGGAGTCCTTGAGCACAGATACGCAGTATTTT.

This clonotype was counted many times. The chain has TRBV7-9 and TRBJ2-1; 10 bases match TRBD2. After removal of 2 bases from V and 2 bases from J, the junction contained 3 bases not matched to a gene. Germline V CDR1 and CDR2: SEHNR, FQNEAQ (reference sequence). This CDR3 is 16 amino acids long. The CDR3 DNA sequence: TGTGCCAGCAGCTTATCCCTAGCGGGGGCCTACAATGAGCAGTTCTTC. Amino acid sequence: CASSLSLAGAYNEQFF.

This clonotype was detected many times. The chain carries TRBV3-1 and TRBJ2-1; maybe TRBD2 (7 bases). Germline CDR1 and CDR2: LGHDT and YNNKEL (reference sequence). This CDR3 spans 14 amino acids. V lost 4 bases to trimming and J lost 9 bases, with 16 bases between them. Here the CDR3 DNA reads TGTGCCAGCAGCCGATCGGAGGGGGAGGGTGAGCAGTTCTTC. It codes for CASSRSEGEGEQFF.